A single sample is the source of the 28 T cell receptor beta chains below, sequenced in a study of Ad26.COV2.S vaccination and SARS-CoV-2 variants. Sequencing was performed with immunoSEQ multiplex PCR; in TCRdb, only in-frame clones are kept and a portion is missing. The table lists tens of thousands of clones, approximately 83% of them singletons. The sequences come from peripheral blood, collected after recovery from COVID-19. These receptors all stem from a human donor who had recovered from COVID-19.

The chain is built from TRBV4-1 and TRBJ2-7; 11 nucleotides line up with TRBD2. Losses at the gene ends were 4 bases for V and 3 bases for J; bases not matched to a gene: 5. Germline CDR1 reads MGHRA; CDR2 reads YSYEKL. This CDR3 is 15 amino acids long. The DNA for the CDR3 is TGCGCCAGCAGCCGCCTGGGACTAGCGGACTACGAGCAGTACTTC. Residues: CASSRLGLADYEQYF.

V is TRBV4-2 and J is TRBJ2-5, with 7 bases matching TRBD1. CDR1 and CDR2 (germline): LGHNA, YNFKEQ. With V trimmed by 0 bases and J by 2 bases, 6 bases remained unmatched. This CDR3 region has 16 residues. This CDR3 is CASSQDPGQDQETQYF. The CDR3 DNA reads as TGTGCCAGCAGCCAAGACCCAGGACAGGATCAAGAGACCCAGTACTTC.

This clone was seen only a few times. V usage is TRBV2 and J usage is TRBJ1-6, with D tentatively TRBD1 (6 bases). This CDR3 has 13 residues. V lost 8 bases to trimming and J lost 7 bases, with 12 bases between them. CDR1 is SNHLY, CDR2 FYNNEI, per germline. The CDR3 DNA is TGTGCCAGCTACCCGGACAGCAATTCACCCCTCCACTTT. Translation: CASYPDSNSPLHF.

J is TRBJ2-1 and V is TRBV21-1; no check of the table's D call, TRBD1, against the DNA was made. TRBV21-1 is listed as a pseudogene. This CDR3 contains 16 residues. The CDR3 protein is CASSTDRGMGYNEQFF. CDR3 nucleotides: TGTGCCAGCAGCACCGACAGGGGAATGGGGTACAATGAGCAGTTCTTC.

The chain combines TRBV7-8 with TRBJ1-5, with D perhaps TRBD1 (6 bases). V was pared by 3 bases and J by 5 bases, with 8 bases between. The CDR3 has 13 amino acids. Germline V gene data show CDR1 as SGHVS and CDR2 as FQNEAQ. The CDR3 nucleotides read TGTGCCAGCAGCTTTCGGACAGATCAGCCCCAGCATTTT. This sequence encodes CASSFRTDQPQHF.

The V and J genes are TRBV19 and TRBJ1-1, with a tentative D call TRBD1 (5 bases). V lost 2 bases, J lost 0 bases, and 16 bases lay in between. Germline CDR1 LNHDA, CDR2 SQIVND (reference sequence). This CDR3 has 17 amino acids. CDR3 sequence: CASSISAGLLLNTEAFF. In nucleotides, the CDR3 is TGTGCCAGTAGTATAAGTGCAGGGCTACTATTGAACACTGAAGCTTTCTTT.

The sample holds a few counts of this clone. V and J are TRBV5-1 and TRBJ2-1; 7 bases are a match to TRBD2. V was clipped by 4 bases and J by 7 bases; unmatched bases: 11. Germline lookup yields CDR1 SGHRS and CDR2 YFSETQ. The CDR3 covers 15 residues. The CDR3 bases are TGCGCCAGCAGCACAGGACTAGAATATGGTAATGAGCAGTTCTTC. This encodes CASSTGLEYGNEQFF.

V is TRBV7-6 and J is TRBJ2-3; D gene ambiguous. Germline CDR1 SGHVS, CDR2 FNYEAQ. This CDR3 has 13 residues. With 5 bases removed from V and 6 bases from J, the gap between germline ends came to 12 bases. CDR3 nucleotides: TGTGCCAGCAGCCTTCAGGCTGGCGATACGCAGTATTTT. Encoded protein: CASSLQAGDTQYF. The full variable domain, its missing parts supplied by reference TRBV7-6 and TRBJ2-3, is GAGVSQSPRYKVTKRGQDVALRCDPISGHVSLYWYRQALGQGPEFLTYFNYEAQQDKSGLPNDRFSAERPEGSISTLTIQRTEQRDSAMYRCASSLQAGDTQYFGPGTRLTVL.

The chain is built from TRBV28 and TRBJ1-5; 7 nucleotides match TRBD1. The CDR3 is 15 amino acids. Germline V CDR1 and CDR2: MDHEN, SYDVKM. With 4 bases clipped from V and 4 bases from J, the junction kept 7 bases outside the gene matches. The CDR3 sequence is CASSSPGQRNQPQHF. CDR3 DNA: TGTGCCAGCAGTTCTCCGGGACAGAGAAATCAGCCCCAGCATTTT.

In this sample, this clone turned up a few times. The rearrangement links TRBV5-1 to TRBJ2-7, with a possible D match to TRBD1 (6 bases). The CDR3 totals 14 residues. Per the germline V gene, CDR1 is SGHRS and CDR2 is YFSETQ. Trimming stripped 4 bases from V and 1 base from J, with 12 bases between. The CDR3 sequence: CASSEAGVSYEQYF. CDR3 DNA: TGCGCCAGCAGCGAGGCAGGGGTTTCCTACGAGCAGTACTTC.

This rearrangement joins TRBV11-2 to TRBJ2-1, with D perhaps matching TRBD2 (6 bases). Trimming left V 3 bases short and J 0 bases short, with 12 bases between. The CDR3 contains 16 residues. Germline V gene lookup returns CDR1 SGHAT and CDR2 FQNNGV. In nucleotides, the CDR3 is TGTGCCAGCAGCTTCGGAGGGGCTAGCTCCTACAATGAGCAGTTCTTC. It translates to CASSFGGASSYNEQFF. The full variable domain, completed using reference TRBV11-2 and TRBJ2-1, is EAGVAQSPRYKIIEKRQSVAFWCNPISGHATLYWYQQILGQGPKLLIQFQNNGVVDDSQLPKDRFSAERLKGVDSTLKIQPAKLEDSAVYLCASSFGGASSYNEQFFGPGTRLTVL.

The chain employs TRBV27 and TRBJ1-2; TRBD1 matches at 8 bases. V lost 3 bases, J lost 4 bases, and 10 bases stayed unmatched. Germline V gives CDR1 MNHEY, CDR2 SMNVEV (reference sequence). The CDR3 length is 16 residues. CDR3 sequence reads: CASSLRQGNVGYGYTF. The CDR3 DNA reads TGTGCCAGCAGTTTGAGACAGGGGAATGTCGGCTATGGCTACACCTTC.

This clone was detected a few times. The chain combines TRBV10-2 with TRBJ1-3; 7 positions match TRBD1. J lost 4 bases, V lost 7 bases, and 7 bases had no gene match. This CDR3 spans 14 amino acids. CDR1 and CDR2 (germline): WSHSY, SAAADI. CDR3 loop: CASKGALDGNTIYF. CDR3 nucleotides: TGCGCCAGCAAGGGGGCTCTAGACGGAAACACCATATATTTT.

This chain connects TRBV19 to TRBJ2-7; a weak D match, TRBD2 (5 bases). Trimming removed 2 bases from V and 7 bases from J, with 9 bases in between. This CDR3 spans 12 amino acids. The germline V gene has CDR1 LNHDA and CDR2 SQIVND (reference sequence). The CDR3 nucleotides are TGTGCCAGTAGTATACGTGAGGGTGAGCAGTACTTC. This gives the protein CASSIREGEQYF.

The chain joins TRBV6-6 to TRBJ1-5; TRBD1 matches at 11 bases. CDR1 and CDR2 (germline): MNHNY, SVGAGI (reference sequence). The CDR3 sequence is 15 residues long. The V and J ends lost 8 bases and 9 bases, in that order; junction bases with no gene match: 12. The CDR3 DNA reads TGTGCCAGCTTTACAGGACAGGGGGCGCCTCGGCCCCAGCATTTT. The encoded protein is CASFTGQGAPRPQHF.

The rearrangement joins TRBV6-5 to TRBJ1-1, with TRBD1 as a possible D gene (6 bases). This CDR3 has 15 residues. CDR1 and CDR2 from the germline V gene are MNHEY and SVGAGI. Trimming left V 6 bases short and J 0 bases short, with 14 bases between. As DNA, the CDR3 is TGTGCCAGCAGCCTACGTAGGACAGTGAACACTGAAGCTTTCTTT. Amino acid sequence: CASSLRRTVNTEAFF.

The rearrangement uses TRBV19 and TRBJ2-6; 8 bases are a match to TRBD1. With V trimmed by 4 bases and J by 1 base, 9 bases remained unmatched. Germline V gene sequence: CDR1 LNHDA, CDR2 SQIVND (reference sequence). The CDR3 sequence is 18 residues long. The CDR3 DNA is TGTGCCAGTAGTACCCGACAGGGGAAATTATCTGGGGCCAACGTCCTGACTTTC. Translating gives CASSTRQGKLSGANVLTF. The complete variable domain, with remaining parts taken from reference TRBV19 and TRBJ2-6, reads DGGITQSPKYLFRKEGQNVTLSCEQNLNHDAMYWYRQDPGQGLRLIYYSQIVNDFQKGDIAEGYSVSREKKESFPLTVTSAQKNPTAFYLCASSTRQGKLSGANVLTFGAGSRLTVL.

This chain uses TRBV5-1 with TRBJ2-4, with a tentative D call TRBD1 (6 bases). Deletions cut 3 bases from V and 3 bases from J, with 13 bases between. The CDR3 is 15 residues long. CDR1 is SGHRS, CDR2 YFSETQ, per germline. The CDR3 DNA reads TGCGCCAGCAGCTACCAGGGGTTGGACAAAAACATTCAGTACTTC. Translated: CASSYQGLDKNIQYF.

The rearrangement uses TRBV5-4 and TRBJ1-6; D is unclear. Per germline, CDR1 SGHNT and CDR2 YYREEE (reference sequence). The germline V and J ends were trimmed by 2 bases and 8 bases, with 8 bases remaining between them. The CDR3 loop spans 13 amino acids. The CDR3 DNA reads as TGTGCCAGCAGCTTAACGCCCGATTCACCCCTCCACTTT. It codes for CASSLTPDSPLHF.

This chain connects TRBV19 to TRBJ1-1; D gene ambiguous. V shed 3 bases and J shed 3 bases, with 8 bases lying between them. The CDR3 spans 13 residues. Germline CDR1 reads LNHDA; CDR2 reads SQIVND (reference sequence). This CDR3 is CASSIAGYTEAFF. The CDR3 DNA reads TGTGCCAGTAGTATCGCAGGTTACACTGAAGCTTTCTTT.

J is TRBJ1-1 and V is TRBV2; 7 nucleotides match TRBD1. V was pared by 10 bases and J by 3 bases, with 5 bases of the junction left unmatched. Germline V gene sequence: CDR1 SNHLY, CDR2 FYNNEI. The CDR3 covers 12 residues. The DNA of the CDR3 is TGTGCCACAGACAGGGATCACACTGAAGCTTTCTTT. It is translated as CATDRDHTEAFF.

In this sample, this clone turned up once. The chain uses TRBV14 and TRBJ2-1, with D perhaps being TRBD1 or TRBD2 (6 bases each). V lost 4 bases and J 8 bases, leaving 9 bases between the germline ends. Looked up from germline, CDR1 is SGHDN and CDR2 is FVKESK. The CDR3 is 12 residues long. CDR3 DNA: TGTGCCAGCAGCCTCGGGGGCGATGAGCAGTTCTTC. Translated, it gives CASSLGGDEQFF.

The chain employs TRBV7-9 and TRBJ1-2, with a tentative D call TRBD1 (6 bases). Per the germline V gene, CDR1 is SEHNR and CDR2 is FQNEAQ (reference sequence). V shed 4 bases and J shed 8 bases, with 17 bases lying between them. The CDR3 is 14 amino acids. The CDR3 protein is CASSSGAPTGGYTF. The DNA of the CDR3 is TGTGCCAGCAGCTCAGGGGCTCCTACGGGAGGCTACACCTTC.

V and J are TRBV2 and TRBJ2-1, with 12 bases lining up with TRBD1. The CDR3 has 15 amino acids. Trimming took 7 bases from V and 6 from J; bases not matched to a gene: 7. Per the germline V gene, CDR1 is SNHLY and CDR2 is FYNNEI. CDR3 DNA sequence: TGTGCCAGCAAACCGGGACAGGGGGCGGCCAATGAGCAGTTCTTC. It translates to CASKPGQGAANEQFF.

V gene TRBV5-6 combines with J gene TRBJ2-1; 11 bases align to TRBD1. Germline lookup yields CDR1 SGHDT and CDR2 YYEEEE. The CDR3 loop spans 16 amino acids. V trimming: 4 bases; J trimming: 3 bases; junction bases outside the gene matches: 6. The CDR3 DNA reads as TGTGCCAGCAGCCCAGGGACAGGGGGTTACTACAATGAGCAGTTCTTC. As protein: CASSPGTGGYYNEQFF. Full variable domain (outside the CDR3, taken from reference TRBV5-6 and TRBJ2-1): DAGVTQSPTHLIKTRGQQVTLRCSPKSGHDTVSWYQQALGQGPQFIFQYYEEEERQRGNFPDRFSGHQFPNYSSELNVNALLLGDSALYLCASSPGTGGYYNEQFFGPGTRLTVL.

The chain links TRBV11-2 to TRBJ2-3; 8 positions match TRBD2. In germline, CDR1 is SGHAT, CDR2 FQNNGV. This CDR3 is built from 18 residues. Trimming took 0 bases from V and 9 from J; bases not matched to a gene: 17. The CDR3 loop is CASSLDLEGLGLGGTQYF. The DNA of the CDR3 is TGTGCCAGCAGCTTAGATCTAGAGGGACTAGGCCTGGGGGGGACGCAGTATTTT.

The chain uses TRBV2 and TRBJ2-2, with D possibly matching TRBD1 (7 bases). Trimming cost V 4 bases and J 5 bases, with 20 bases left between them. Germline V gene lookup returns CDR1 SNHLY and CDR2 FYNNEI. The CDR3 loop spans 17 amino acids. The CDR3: CASSANRGGGWTGELFF. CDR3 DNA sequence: TGTGCCAGCAGTGCGAACAGGGGAGGAGGATGGACCGGGGAGCTGTTTTTT.

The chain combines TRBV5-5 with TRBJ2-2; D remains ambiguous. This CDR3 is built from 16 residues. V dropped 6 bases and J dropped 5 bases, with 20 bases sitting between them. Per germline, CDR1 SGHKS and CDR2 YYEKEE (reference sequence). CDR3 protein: CASNPTGSLRTGELFF. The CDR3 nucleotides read TGTGCCAGCAATCCGACCGGGTCCCTTAGGACCGGGGAGCTGTTTTTT.